The present entry profiles one T cell receptor beta chain with its context. The sample is drawn from a study of PD-L1 blockade in urothelial cancer. Background on the study: Blood was analyzed 3 weeks (second dose) and 6 weeks after treatment start. Among blood samples, the median T cell count was about 130,000.

The CDR3 has 18 amino acids. Per the germline V gene, CDR1 is MDHEN and CDR2 is SYDVKM. Unmatched junction bases numbered 15, after V lost 6 bases and J lost 0 bases. TCRdb's copy holds only in-frame clones and misses some; the assay was immunoSEQ multiplex PCR. The data hold around 19,000 clones, with 88% observed a single time. This clonotype was sampled from a man aged 50 or older with urothelial cancer. This chain links TRBV28 with TRBJ2-7; 9 bases are a match to TRBD1. The input for sequencing was PBMCs, taken around atezolizumab (anti-PD-L1) treatment. Here the CDR3 DNA reads TGTGCCAGCAGAACCGGGACAGGGACTACCATAAGCTCCTACGAGCAGTACTTC. Translation: CASRTGTGTTISSYEQYF. Full variable domain (outside the CDR3, taken from reference TRBV28 and TRBJ2-7): DVKVTQSSRYLVKRTGEKVFLECVQDMDHENMFWYRQDPGLGLRLIYFSYDVKMKEKGDIPEGYSVSREKKERFSLILESASTNQTSMYLCASRTGTGTTISSYEQYFGPGTRLTVT.